The 19 T cell receptor beta chains listed next were all sequenced from one sample in a study of cytomegalovirus exposure and HLA in healthy donors. The repertoire was sequenced with immunoSEQ multiplex PCR; TCRdb's copy has only in-frame clones and lacks some. The data show fewer than 400,000 clones, 86% seen once. Material for sequencing was PBMCs. Receptors originate from a woman under 30 in good health and CMV-seronegative.

V is TRBV4-1 and J is TRBJ2-7; TRBD2 matches 7 bases. The CDR3 contains 16 residues. V was clipped by 5 bases and J by 0 bases; unmatched bases: 10. CDR1 and CDR2 from the germline V gene are MGHRA and YSYEKL. The CDR3 loop is CASSEMGGSSSYEQYF. DNA for the CDR3: TGCGCCAGCAGCGAGATGGGGGGGAGCAGCTCCTACGAGCAGTACTTC.

The V call is TRBV10-3, the J call TRBJ2-5; 11 positions match TRBD1. The CDR3 loop spans 14 amino acids. Germline CDR1 ENHRY, CDR2 SYGVKD. Trimming at V came to 10 bases and at J to 5 bases, leaving 9 bases not matched to a gene. CDR3 sequence: CASRDRGDWETQYF. CDR3 nucleotides: TGTGCCAGCCGGGACAGGGGGGATTGGGAGACCCAGTACTTC.

The V gene is TRBV4-2, the J gene TRBJ1-1, with D perhaps TRBD1 (6 bases). This CDR3 spans 15 amino acids. V was shortened by 4 bases and J by 0 bases, with 12 bases between the two germline ends. The germline V gene has CDR1 LGHNA and CDR2 YNFKEQ. CDR3: CASSPTGPMNTEAFF. Here the CDR3 DNA reads TGTGCCAGCAGCCCTACAGGGCCAATGAACACTGAAGCTTTCTTT.

V gene TRBV4-1 combines with J gene TRBJ2-7, with 7 bases that match TRBD1. Germline trimming cut 1 base from V and 3 bases from J; bases unmatched to any gene: 6. This CDR3 region has 15 residues. The germline gives CDR1 MGHRA, CDR2 YSYEKL. In DNA form, the CDR3 reads TGCGCCAGCAGCCAAGTCGTAGGGGGCCACTACGAGCAGTACTTC. This encodes CASSQVVGGHYEQYF.

The chain joins TRBV2 to TRBJ2-7, with 11 bases matching TRBD2. The germline V gene has CDR1 SNHLY and CDR2 FYNNEI. The V gene end was trimmed by 6 bases and the J gene end by 3 bases; junction bases not matched to a gene: 7. This CDR3 contains 15 residues. The CDR3 DNA reads as TGTGCCAGCAGCCGGACTAGCGGGCTGATCTACGAGCAGTACTTC. It yields the protein CASSRTSGLIYEQYF.

V usage is TRBV10-3 and J usage is TRBJ2-3; D is uncertain. This CDR3 has 12 amino acids. Germline V gene lookup returns CDR1 ENHRY and CDR2 SYGVKD. V lost 5 bases to trimming and J lost 5 bases, with 8 bases between them. CDR3 sequence reads: CAISHYRDTQYF. DNA for the CDR3: TGTGCCATCAGTCACTACCGAGATACGCAGTATTTT.

The chain is built from TRBV5-4 and TRBJ2-1; TRBD2 aligns across 13 bases. V was pared by 4 bases and J by 8 bases, with 6 bases of the junction left unmatched. This CDR3 has 15 residues. Germline CDR1 is SGHNT and CDR2 is YYREEE (reference sequence). The CDR3: CASSTGLAGADEQFF. CDR3 coding DNA: TGTGCCAGCAGCACCGGACTAGCGGGAGCGGATGAGCAGTTCTTC. The variable domain in full, completed from reference TRBV5-4 and TRBJ2-1, reads ETGVTQSPTHLIKTRGQQVTLRCSSQSGHNTVSWYQQALGQGPQFIFQYYREEENGRGNFPPRFSGLQFPNYSSELNVNALELDDSALYLCASSTGLAGADEQFFGPGTRLTVL.

The rearrangement uses TRBV27 and TRBJ2-7; possible D gene TRBD2, 7 bases. Germline-derived CDR1 and CDR2 are MNHEY and SMNVEV (reference sequence). V lost 0 bases and J lost 3, with 9 bases in between. This CDR3 has 14 amino acids. DNA for the CDR3: TGTGCCAGCAGTTTATCGCGGGGGCACTACGAGCAGTACTTC. It translates to CASSLSRGHYEQYF.

This clone was seen a single time. The gene calls are TRBV7-9 and TRBJ2-3; a possible D gene is TRBD2 (6 bases). The germline V gene encodes CDR1 SEHNR and CDR2 FQNEAQ (reference sequence). The CDR3 length is 13 residues. V dropped 4 bases and J dropped 1 base, with 6 bases sitting between them. CDR3: CASSWGGTDTQYF. The CDR3 nucleotides are TGTGCCAGCAGCTGGGGGGGCACAGATACGCAGTATTTT.

The chain uses TRBV28 and TRBJ2-7; D is possibly TRBD1 (6 bases). The CDR3 has 14 residues. Germline CDR1 is MDHEN and CDR2 is SYDVKM. V lost 4 bases and J lost 2, with 12 bases in between. CDR3 DNA: TGTGCCAGCAGTTGGGGGCAGGCACCCTACGAGCAGTACTTC. Protein sequence: CASSWGQAPYEQYF.

This clone was detected once. The chain combines TRBV29-1 with TRBJ2-7; 10 bases align to TRBD1. CDR1 is SQVTM, CDR2 ANQGSEA, per germline. V lost 7 bases, J lost 5 bases, and 5 bases stayed unmatched. The CDR3 is made up of 12 amino acids. The CDR3 DNA sequence: TGCAGCGCCCGGGACAGGGGAGACGAGCAGTACTTC. It yields the protein CSARDRGDEQYF.

A single count supports this clone. V is TRBV5-4 and J is TRBJ1-2; 11 bases match TRBD1. Losses at the gene ends were 2 bases for V and 1 base for J; bases not matched to a gene: 4. The CDR3 is made up of 16 amino acids. Per the germline V gene, CDR1 is SGHNT and CDR2 is YYREEE (reference sequence). CDR3 in DNA: TGTGCCAGCAGCTTAGGGACAGGGGGACTTAACTATGGCTACACCTTC. As protein: CASSLGTGGLNYGYTF.

V and J are TRBV2 and TRBJ2-5; no clear D. The V gene's germline CDR1 is SNHLY and CDR2 FYNNEI. This CDR3 has 14 residues. The V end lost 3 bases, the J end lost 1 base, and 9 bases lay between the germline ends. The CDR3 loop is CASSDRSGQETQYF. CDR3 nucleotides: TGTGCCAGCAGTGACAGGTCAGGCCAAGAGACCCAGTACTTC.

The chain carries TRBV27 and TRBJ2-1; 11 bases align to TRBD2. V shed 7 bases and J 9 bases; nucleotides not matched to a gene: 14. There are 16 residues in the CDR3. Germline lookup yields CDR1 MNHEY and CDR2 SMNVEV (reference sequence). CDR3 nucleotides: TGTGCCAGCATTCCCACCTTAGCGGGAGGGCGCGGTGAGCAGTTCTTC. Protein sequence: CASIPTLAGGRGEQFF.

The V and J genes are TRBV6-6 and TRBJ2-3; 7 bases line up with TRBD2. The CDR3 length is 15 residues. CDR1 and CDR2 (germline): MNHNY, SVGAGI (reference sequence). V was clipped by 7 bases and J by 0 bases; unmatched bases: 7. Here the CDR3 reads CASIRGELSTDTQYF. The CDR3 DNA follows: TGTGCCAGCATCCGGGGGGAACTTAGCACAGATACGCAGTATTTT.

This clone was observed a single time. V gene TRBV2 combines with J gene TRBJ2-7; 7 bases map to TRBD1. This CDR3 contains 14 residues. In germline, CDR1 is SNHLY, CDR2 FYNNEI. V lost 4 bases, J lost 3 bases, and 6 bases stayed unmatched. This CDR3 is CASSVETGFYEQYF. CDR3 sequence (DNA): TGTGCCAGCAGTGTAGAGACAGGGTTCTACGAGCAGTACTTC.

The chain joins TRBV7-3 to TRBJ1-1, with a tentative D call TRBD1 (5 bases). This CDR3 has 14 amino acids. CDR1 is SGHTA, CDR2 FQGTGA, per germline. Trimming shortened V by 5 bases and J by 5 bases, and 15 bases separated the two germline ends. The CDR3 nucleotides are TGTGCCAGCAGCCCCAACGGGGGAGGGACTGAAGCTTTCTTT. Its protein product is CASSPNGGGTEAFF.

This clone showed up just once. The chain has TRBV18 and TRBJ1-1, with 7 bases fitting TRBD1. The CDR3 totals 15 residues. CDR1 and CDR2 from the germline V gene are KGHSH and LQKENI. The trim removed 1 base at V and 4 bases at J, leaving 6 bases unmatched. This CDR3 is CASSPQDRLGTEAFF. The CDR3 DNA is TGTGCCAGCTCACCACAGGACAGGTTGGGCACTGAAGCTTTCTTT.

V is TRBV5-6 and J is TRBJ2-7; TRBD2 matches at 11 bases. With V trimmed by 4 bases and J by 3 bases, 18 bases remained unmatched. From germline, CDR1 is SGHDT and CDR2 YYEEEE. The CDR3 is 19 residues long. The CDR3 reads CASSNPSGRTPELLYEQYF. The CDR3 nucleotides are TGTGCCAGCAGCAACCCTAGCGGGAGGACGCCCGAGCTCCTCTACGAGCAGTACTTC.